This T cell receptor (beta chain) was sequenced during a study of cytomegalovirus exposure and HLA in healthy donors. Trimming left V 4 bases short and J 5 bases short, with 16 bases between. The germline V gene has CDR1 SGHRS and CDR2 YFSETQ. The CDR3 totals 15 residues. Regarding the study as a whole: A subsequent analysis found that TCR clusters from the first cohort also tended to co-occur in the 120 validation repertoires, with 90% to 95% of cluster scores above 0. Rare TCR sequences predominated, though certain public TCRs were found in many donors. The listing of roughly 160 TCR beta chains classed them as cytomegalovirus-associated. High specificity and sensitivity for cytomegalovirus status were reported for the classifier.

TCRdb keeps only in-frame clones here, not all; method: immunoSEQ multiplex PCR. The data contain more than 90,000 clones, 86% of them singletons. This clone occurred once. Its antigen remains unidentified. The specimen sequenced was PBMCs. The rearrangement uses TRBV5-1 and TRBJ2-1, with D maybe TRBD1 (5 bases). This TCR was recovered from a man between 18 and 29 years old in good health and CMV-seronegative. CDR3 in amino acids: CASSPTVQPNNEQFF. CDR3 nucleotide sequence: TGCGCCAGCAGCCCGACAGTCCAACCAAACAATGAGCAGTTCTTC.